This TCR beta chain is from a study of blood T cell repertoires in COVID-19. The overall study: The United States, Italy and Spain were the sources of the acute and convalescent COVID-19 samples.

Assay: immunoSEQ multiplex PCR; the TCRdb copy retains only in-frame clones and omits some. The table shows 250,000 to 300,000 clones, with 88% occurring only once. A single count supports this clone. The CDR3 consists of 12 residues. Germline loops: CDR1 SNHLY, CDR2 FYNNEI. V gave up 3 bases and J gave up 3 bases, with 5 bases separating them. Participants came from fewer than 25 US areas, aged about 18 to 89 years. The rearrangement links TRBV2 to TRBJ1-2; D call uncertain. The sequenced sample consisted of PBMCs or T cells enriched from blood (not recorded which). The TCR was taken from a woman aged 60-75 years in a cohort exposed to, infected with or recovered from COVID-19 (not recorded which). The CDR3 reads CASSESDYGYTF. The DNA of the CDR3 is TGTGCCAGCAGTGAGTCAGACTATGGCTACACCTTC.